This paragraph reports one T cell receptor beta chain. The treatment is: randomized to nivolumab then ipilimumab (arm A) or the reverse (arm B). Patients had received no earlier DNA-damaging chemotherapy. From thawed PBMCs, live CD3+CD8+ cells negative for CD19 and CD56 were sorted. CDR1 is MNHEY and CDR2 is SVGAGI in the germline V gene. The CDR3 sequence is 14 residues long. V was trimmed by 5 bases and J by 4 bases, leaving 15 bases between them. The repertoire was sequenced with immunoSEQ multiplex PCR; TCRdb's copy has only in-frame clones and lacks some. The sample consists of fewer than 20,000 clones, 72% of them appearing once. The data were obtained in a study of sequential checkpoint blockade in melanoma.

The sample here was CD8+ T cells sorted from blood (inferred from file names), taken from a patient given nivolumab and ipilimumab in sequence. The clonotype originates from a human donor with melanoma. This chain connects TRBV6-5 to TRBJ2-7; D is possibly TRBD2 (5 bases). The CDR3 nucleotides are TGTGCCAGCAGTAACAGCCCCCCGGGGTACGAGCAGTACTTC. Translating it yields CASSNSPPGYEQYF.